This TCR beta chain was sequenced in a study of beta chain features in type 1 diabetes. As for the study in general: Sorted cell examination encompassed 85 million to 140 million cells across all samples. Overall study findings and caveats: When Type 1 diabetes patients were examined, their TCRB CDR3s proved moderately but significantly shorter in all four CD4+ subsets.

Reverse transcribing all isolated RNA meant expressed TCRB transcripts were sequenced. Data came from immunoSEQ multiplex PCR; TCRdb stores just in-frame clones and leaves some out. The table has 250,000 to 350,000 clones, around an eighth seen once. The table lists this clone with a few counts. Its antigen remains unknown. Material: naive CD4+ T cells from blood. The sequence was collected from a man aged 30-40 years with type 1 diabetes.

The CDR3 coding sequence is TGTGCCATCAGTGAGTGGAGTGGCTACACCTTC. It yields the protein CAISEWSGYTF. This chain uses TRBV10-3 with TRBJ1-2; D ambiguous. The CDR3 has 11 amino acids. The V end lost 1 base, the J end lost 7 bases, and 4 bases lay between the germline ends. Germline CDR1 and CDR2: ENHRY and SYGVKD.